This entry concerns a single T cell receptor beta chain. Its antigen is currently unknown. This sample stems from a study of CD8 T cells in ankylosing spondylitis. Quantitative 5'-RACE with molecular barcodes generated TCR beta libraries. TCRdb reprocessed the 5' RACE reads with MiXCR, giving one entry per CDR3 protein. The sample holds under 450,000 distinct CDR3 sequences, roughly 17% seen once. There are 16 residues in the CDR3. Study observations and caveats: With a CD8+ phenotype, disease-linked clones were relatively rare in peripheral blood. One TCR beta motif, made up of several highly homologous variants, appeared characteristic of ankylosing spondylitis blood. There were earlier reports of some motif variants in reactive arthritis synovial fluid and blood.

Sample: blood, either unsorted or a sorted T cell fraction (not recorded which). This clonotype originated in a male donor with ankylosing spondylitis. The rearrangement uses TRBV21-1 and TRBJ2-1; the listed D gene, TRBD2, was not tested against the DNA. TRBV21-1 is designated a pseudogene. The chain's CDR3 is CASSPWTSGRPVEQFF. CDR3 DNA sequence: TGTGCCAGCAGCCCTTGGACTAGCGGGAGGCCCGTTGAGCAGTTCTTC.